A selection of T cell receptor beta chains follows, all from one sample in a study of spatial heterogeneity in lung cancer. MiXCR, run by TCRdb on the 5' RACE reads, gives a single entry per CDR3 protein. The sample shows under 150,000 distinct CDR3 sequences, 12% of them seen only once. Source: PBMCs, taken at follow-up. The receptor source for this set is a male donor with early-stage non-small cell lung cancer. CDR3s leave out the opening cysteine and the closing phenylalanine or tryptophan.

>TRBV11-2|TRBJ2-2|13
ASSPSGVNTGELF
>TRBV27|TRBJ1-6|15
ASSIFGGQAAGSPLH
>TRBV12-3/TRBV12-4|TRBJ2-4|13
ASSPGTLAKNIQY
>TRBV7-2|TRBJ2-2|15
ASSLEGTSGTPRELF
>TRBV6-4|TRBJ2-7|14
ASSDFRGTETYEQY
>TRBV20-1|TRBJ2-7|11
SARRTGAYEQY
>TRBV6-1|TRBJ2-7|11
ASVRDRTYEQY
>TRBV5-1|TRBJ2-3|13
ASSYTGGSTDTQY
>TRBV11-3|TRBJ2-4|11
ASRRGGSNIQY
>TRBV7-9|TRBJ1-4|14
ASSSRTGGAEEKLF
>TRBV6-6|TRBJ1-1|11
VSSYIRVAEAF
>TRBV7-9|TRBJ2-5|11
ASSQDRRETQY
>TRBV4-3|TRBJ2-1|14
ASSQETSGTYNEQF
>TRBV14|TRBJ2-5|13
ASSQELSPLETQY
>TRBV7-9|TRBJ1-1|12
ASSLGGINTEAF
>TRBV3-1|TRBJ1-1|13
ASSQSTGISTEAF
>TRBV20-1|TRBJ2-7|10
SAKGGFYEQY
>TRBV24-1|TRBJ1-2|14
ATSDSGQGRGYGYT
>TRBV7-9|TRBJ2-1|13
ASSTARPTNNEQF
>TRBV20-1|TRBJ2-7|13
SARDIAGAAYEQY